Included here is one T cell receptor (beta chain) sequence, with context. As yet, its antigen is unknown. The data were obtained in a study of Graves' ophthalmopathy and Graves' hyperthyroidism. Study-wide points: An approximately 83% specificity and 85% to 90% sensitivity were achieved by a 13-signature model that separated ophthalmopathy from stable hyperthyroidism. For predicting ophthalmopathy progression, the model had 55% to 71% sensitivity and 72.22% specificity.

The study amplified TCR beta CDR3 regions using RNA transcripts. RT-PCR in the first round used HTBI primers; a second-round multiplex PCR followed. Each CDR3 protein is one row after TCRdb ran MiXCR on the multiplex PCR reads. Of some 410,000 distinct CDR3 sequences in the sample, roughly 20% are singletons; the top ten hold roughly 3%. The V gene's germline CDR1 is LNHNV and CDR2 YYDKDF (reference sequence). The CDR3 runs to 14 residues. V lost 1 base, J lost 3 bases, and 6 bases lay in between. The source material was peripheral blood. This clonotype was sampled from a woman aged 18-35 years with stable Graves' hyperthyroidism. The rearrangement joins TRBV15 to TRBJ2-2, with D perhaps TRBD1 (5 bases). DNA for the CDR3: TGTGCCACCAGCAGAGCCAGGGACACCGGGGAGCTGTTTTTT. It codes for CATSRARDTGELFF.